This TCR beta chain was identified in a study of OX40 agonist ivuxolimab in advanced cancers. Findings and caveats of the study: Expanded clones belonging to CD8+ T cells outnumbered, on average, those of CD4+. Both blood CD4+ and CD8+ T cells showed clonal growth by week 6 at 0.1 to 3.0 mg/kg.

Of note for this clone: Its specificity is unknown.

The investigators sampled blood at baseline, at cycle 4 day 1, and at cycle 7 day 1. Germline lookup yields CDR1 MNHEY and CDR2 SMNVEV (reference sequence). This CDR3 has 19 amino acids. Trimming left V 6 bases short and J 5 bases short, with 29 bases between. Sequenced by immunoSEQ multiplex PCR; TCRdb stores in-frame clones only, minus some. The sample comprises more than 55,000 clones, roughly 82% of which are singletons, and roughly 3.7% rests with the top ten. This receptor was obtained from an adult with an advanced solid tumor such as melanoma, head and neck, liver or kidney cancer. The chain combines TRBV27 with TRBJ1-5, with a tentative D call TRBD1 (5 bases). The specimen was CD4+ or CD8+ T cells sorted from blood, collected in a trial of the OX40 agonist ivuxolimab. The CDR3 nucleotides read TGTGCCAGCAGCCACCCCTCGGTCGGGGCCGCGAAAGGGGATCAGCCCCAGCATTTT. This translates into CASSHPSVGAAKGDQPQHF.